This record looks at one T cell receptor (beta chain) sequence and its context. The sample belongs to a study of T cells in Graves' hyperthyroidism and ophthalmopathy. Ophthalmopathy patients all had a Clinical Activity Score of at least 3, a NOSPECS grade of at least 4 and disease under 3 months old. The CDR3 totals 17 residues. Trimming shortened V by 3 bases and J by 0 bases, and 12 bases separated the two germline ends. Germline-derived CDR1 and CDR2 are LNHDA and SQIVND (reference sequence). Amplified TCR beta CDR3 regions derived from RNA transcripts. A set of HTBI primers served as the primers for a first-round RT-PCR of the TCR CDR3. TCRdb fed the multiplex PCR reads into MiXCR, producing one record per CDR3 protein. Among around 540,000 distinct CDR3 sequences listed, roughly 16% were seen once.

This clonotype originated in a woman aged 25-40 years with Graves' ophthalmopathy. The sample consisted of blood. The chain joins TRBV19 to TRBJ2-6; TRBD1 might be the D (6 bases). The CDR3 region is CASSISDSNSGANVLTF. In DNA form, the CDR3 reads TGTGCCAGTAGTATCTCGGACAGCAACTCTGGGGCCAACGTCCTGACTTTC.